One sample yielded the 22 T cell receptor beta chains listed below, sequenced in a study of blood T cell repertoires in COVID-19. TCRdb's table, derived via immunoSEQ multiplex PCR, lists solely in-frame clones and lacks some. The sample includes approximately 270,000 clones, approximately 91% of them seen just once. What was sequenced was peripheral blood. The receptors stem from a man aged 50-60 years with acute or convalescent COVID-19.

V usage is TRBV27 and J usage is TRBJ1-2; 12 nucleotides match TRBD1. The V gene's germline CDR1 is MNHEY and CDR2 SMNVEV (reference sequence). This CDR3 spans 17 amino acids. Unmatched junction bases numbered 11, after V lost 5 bases and J lost 4 bases. As DNA, the CDR3 is TGTGCCAGCAGTCCGCAACCCGGGACAGGGGGCGGCTATGGCTACACCTTC. Protein product: CASSPQPGTGGGYGYTF.

This chain connects TRBV6-5 to TRBJ1-1, with D possibly matching TRBD1 (5 bases). The V and J ends lost 1 base and 6 bases respectively, with 9 bases between them. Per germline, CDR1 MNHEY and CDR2 SVGAGI. This CDR3 is 13 amino acids long. The CDR3 sequence: CASSYYRSPEAFF. CDR3 DNA sequence: TGTGCCAGCAGTTACTACAGGTCGCCTGAAGCTTTCTTT.

This chain joins TRBV27 and TRBJ1-1; possibly TRBD1 for D (5 bases). V lost 5 bases and J 7 bases, leaving 17 bases between the germline ends. Germline V gene data show CDR1 as MNHEY and CDR2 as SMNVEV (reference sequence). The CDR3 consists of 14 residues. The CDR3 sequence is CASSTDSRWDEAFF. The CDR3 bases are TGTGCCAGCAGTACTGACAGTAGGTGGGATGAAGCTTTCTTT.

This clone has only one observation. V usage is TRBV6-5 and J usage is TRBJ2-7; unclear D gene. This CDR3 is built from 14 residues. The V gene's germline CDR1 is MNHEY and CDR2 SVGAGI. Between the trimmed V and J ends, which lost 0 bases and 0 bases, there was a span of 6 bases. CDR3 amino acids: CASSYSASSYEQYF. The CDR3 DNA is TGTGCCAGCAGTTACTCGGCCTCCTCCTACGAGCAGTACTTC.

This chain uses TRBV6-6 with TRBJ1-1; D perhaps matches TRBD1 (5 bases). V shed 5 bases and J shed 3 bases, with 13 bases lying between them. The CDR3 length is 14 residues. Germline CDR1 MNHNY, CDR2 SVGAGI (reference sequence). This chain's CDR3 is CASSLIGGDTEAFF. The CDR3 DNA reads TGTGCCAGCAGTCTTATCGGGGGGGACACTGAAGCTTTCTTT.

This clone was seen only once. V usage is TRBV3-1 (or the pseudogene TRBV3-2) and J usage is TRBJ1-6; 7 nucleotides agree with TRBD1. Per the germline V gene, CDR1 is LGHDT and CDR2 is YNNKEL (reference sequence). V lost 1 base to trimming and J lost 4 bases; unmatched junction nucleotides: 1. The length of the CDR3 is 15 residues. The CDR3 coding sequence is TGTGCCAGCAGCCAAGGGGACAGTTATAATTCACCCCTCCACTTT. Translating it yields CASSQGDSYNSPLHF.

The genes are TRBV6-4 and TRBJ2-2, with 8 bases matching TRBD1. Germline-derived CDR1 and CDR2 are MRHNA and SNTAGT. Trimming took 4 bases from V and 6 from J; bases not matched to a gene: 10. The CDR3 loop spans 16 amino acids. The CDR3 DNA reads as TGTGCCAGCAGTGCGCAACAGGGGGGCCTGCCCGGGGAGCTGTTTTTT. Amino acid sequence: CASSAQQGGLPGELFF.

V and J are TRBV30 and TRBJ1-5; D remains ambiguous. CDR3 size: 16 residues. Germline CDR1 GTSNPN, CDR2 SVGIG (reference sequence). The V end was cut by 0 bases, the J end by 3 bases, with 15 bases between. The CDR3 here is CAWSVRGQLLNQPQHF. The CDR3 nucleotides are TGTGCCTGGAGTGTACGCGGGCAACTACTCAATCAGCCCCAGCATTTT.

Details on this clone: An end of the junction differs from the germline gene, which may be a read error. The chain uses TRBV11-2 and TRBJ1-2, with 9 bases matching TRBD1. The germline CDR1 and CDR2 sequences are SGHAT and FQNNGV. The CDR3 covers 15 residues. The CDR3 is CASSFVQGAGYGYTF. In DNA, the CDR3 is TGTGCCAGCAGCTTTGTACAGGGGGCCGGATATGGTTACACCTTC.

The chain uses TRBV7-8 and TRBJ1-5, with a weak D call TRBD1 (5 bases). The germline V and J ends were trimmed by 5 bases and 3 bases, with 14 bases remaining between them. This CDR3 spans 15 amino acids. Looked up from germline, CDR1 is SGHVS and CDR2 is FQNEAQ. The CDR3 DNA sequence: TGTGCCAGCAGCCCGTCAGGACATATCAATCAGCCCCAGCATTTT. The encoded protein is CASSPSGHINQPQHF.

The V call is TRBV6-5, the J call TRBJ2-7; TRBD2 might be the D (6 bases). V was cut by 6 bases and J by 0 bases, with 15 bases left in between. Germline-derived CDR1 and CDR2 are MNHEY and SVGAGI. The CDR3 sequence is 15 residues long. The CDR3 nucleotides read TGTGCCAGCAGCCGGGACTTCCTACCCTCCTACGAGCAGTACTTC. Protein product: CASSRDFLPSYEQYF.

This clone was recorded only once. V and J are TRBV19 and TRBJ2-3, with 7 bases matching TRBD1. Per germline, CDR1 LNHDA and CDR2 SQIVND (reference sequence). With V trimmed by 4 bases and J by 0 bases, 10 bases remained unmatched. There are 17 residues in the CDR3. The CDR3 DNA sequence: TGTGCCAGTAGTACTCTTACAGGGGTCCAAAGCACAGATACGCAGTATTTT. Protein sequence: CASSTLTGVQSTDTQYF.

The table lists this clone with a few counts. The chain uses TRBV5-4 and TRBJ2-5; 9 positions agree with TRBD2. Per germline, CDR1 SGHNT and CDR2 YYREEE (reference sequence). V lost 1 base and J lost 5; bases outside the gene matches: 9. CDR3 length equals 16 residues. The CDR3 DNA reads TGTGCCAGCAGCTTGTTTCGCGGGGGGGCGAGGGAGACCCAGTACTTC. It yields the protein CASSLFRGGARETQYF.

J is TRBJ1-1 and V is TRBV25-1; D remains unclear. Deletions cut 3 bases from V and 0 bases from J, with 8 bases between. The CDR3 length is 14 residues. Per the germline V gene, CDR1 is MGHDK and CDR2 is SYGVNS. This chain's CDR3 is CASSDGLLNTEAFF. The CDR3 DNA sequence: TGTGCCAGCAGTGACGGACTATTGAACACTGAAGCTTTCTTT.

V is TRBV7-9 and J is TRBJ1-2; a possible D gene is TRBD1 (6 bases). Trimming cost V 6 bases and J 1 base, with 12 bases left between them. The CDR3 is 14 residues long. CDR1 and CDR2 (germline): SEHNR, FQNEAQ (reference sequence). The CDR3 sequence: CASSNLDSNYGYTF. The CDR3 DNA follows: TGTGCCAGCAGTAACTTGGACAGTAACTATGGCTACACCTTC.

The genes are TRBV3-1 (or the pseudogene TRBV3-2) and TRBJ2-7, with TRBD2 matching 10 bases. V shed 3 bases, J shed 0 bases, and the junction held 2 bases outside the gene matches. This CDR3 spans 15 amino acids. The V gene's germline CDR1 is LGHDT and CDR2 YNNKEL (reference sequence). CDR3 protein: CASSHGTSDSYEQYF. As DNA, the CDR3 is TGTGCCAGCAGCCATGGGACTAGCGACTCCTACGAGCAGTACTTC.

The table lists this clone with a few counts. The J gene is TRBJ1-1, the V gene TRBV7-9, with D perhaps TRBD1 (5 bases). The CDR3 is 17 residues long. The germline V gene has CDR1 SEHNR and CDR2 FQNEAQ (reference sequence). Trimming took 4 bases from V and 1 from J, leaving 19 bases between them. CDR3 in DNA: TGTGCCAGCAGCTCATCTCTCGGCGGGGCGGGGAACACTGAAGCTTTCTTT. Its translation: CASSSSLGGAGNTEAFF. Using reference TRBV7-9 and TRBJ1-1 for the parts outside the CDR3, the full variable domain is DTGVSQNPRHKITKRGQNVTFRCDPISEHNRLYWYRQTLGQGPEFLTYFQNEAQLEKSRLLSDRFSAERPKGSFSTLEIQRTEQGDSAMYLCASSSSLGGAGNTEAFFGQGTRLTVV.

This CDR3 is CASSEVFGGRTEAFF. The CDR3 DNA is TGTGCCAGCAGCGAGGTCTTCGGGGGTCGGACTGAAGCTTTCTTT. This chain joins TRBV9 and TRBJ1-1; possible D gene TRBD1, 5 bases. CDR1 and CDR2 (germline): SGDLS, YYNGEE. V gave up 3 bases and J gave up 5 bases, with 17 bases separating them. This CDR3 contains 15 residues.

This clone was observed many times. The J gene is TRBJ2-2, the V gene TRBV19; D is perhaps TRBD2 (6 bases). The V gene lost 7 bases and the J gene lost 4 bases, with 16 bases spanning the gap. This CDR3 is 15 amino acids long. The V gene's germline CDR1 is LNHDA and CDR2 SQIVND (reference sequence). The CDR3 region has the DNA TGTGCCAGTACCGAGGAGGGGCTCCTCACCGGGGAGCTGTTTTTT. Its protein is CASTEEGLLTGELFF.

V usage is TRBV9 and J usage is TRBJ2-2, with 9 bases lining up with TRBD1. The CDR3 totals 16 residues. Germline assignment: CDR1 SGDLS and CDR2 YYNGEE. With 0 bases clipped from V and 5 bases from J, the junction kept 5 bases outside the gene matches. This CDR3 is CASSVDWTGVTGELFF. The DNA of the CDR3 is TGTGCCAGCAGCGTAGACTGGACAGGGGTTACCGGGGAGCTGTTTTTT.

This CDR3 reads CASSIGLARTEAFF. In nucleotides, the CDR3 is TGTGCCAGTAGTATTGGTCTCGCGAGGACTGAAGCTTTCTTT. V and J are TRBV19 and TRBJ1-1; no firm D call. CDR3 length: 14 residues. Germline loops: CDR1 LNHDA, CDR2 SQIVND (reference sequence). Trimming left V 3 bases short and J 5 bases short, with 13 bases between.

This chain uses TRBV7-8 with TRBJ2-3, with D possibly matching TRBD1 (6 bases). V shed 7 bases and J shed 5 bases, with 16 bases lying between them. This CDR3 has 14 residues. Germline V gives CDR1 SGHVS, CDR2 FQNEAQ. The CDR3 here is CASNTWGQGDTQYF. The DNA for the CDR3 is TGTGCCAGCAATACGTGGGGGCAAGGAGATACGCAGTATTTT.